The 26 T cell receptor beta chains below all came from one sample that was sequenced in a study of PD-L1 blockade in urothelial cancer. Regarding time point: pretreatment peripheral blood. Sequencing was performed with immunoSEQ multiplex PCR; in TCRdb, only in-frame clones are kept and a portion is missing. The sample contains roughly 130,000 clones, approximately 88% of which appear only once. The source material was PBMCs, sampled around atezolizumab (anti-PD-L1) treatment. Source of these receptors: a man aged 50 to 59 with urothelial cancer.

This clone was observed a single time. The chain couples TRBV10-3 to TRBJ2-3; TRBD2 aligns across 7 bases. The CDR3 runs to 16 residues. The ends lost 3 bases at V and 1 base at J; junction bases unmatched: 7. Germline V gene data show CDR1 as ENHRY and CDR2 as SYGVKD. The CDR3 coding sequence is TGTGCCATCAGTGACCCATCGAGCGGGGGCACAGATACGCAGTATTTT. It translates to CAISDPSSGGTDTQYF.

This clone was seen more than once but under ten times. V usage is TRBV5-4 and J usage is TRBJ2-2; 9 bases match TRBD1. The CDR3 totals 15 residues. Unmatched junction bases numbered 9, after V lost 5 bases and J lost 7 bases. Germline V gives CDR1 SGHNT, CDR2 YYREEE (reference sequence). In DNA form, the CDR3 reads TGTGCCAGCAGTGGCCGGGACAGGGCGGACGGGGAGCTGTTTTTT. The encoded protein is CASSGRDRADGELFF.

The chain is built from TRBV25-1 and TRBJ1-4; D is unresolved. This CDR3 spans 14 amino acids. CDR1 is MGHDK and CDR2 is SYGVNS in the germline V gene. The V and J ends lost 7 bases and 4 bases respectively, with 13 bases between them. CDR3 sequence reads: CASTKGGSNEKLFF. CDR3 bases: TGTGCCAGCACTAAGGGAGGAAGTAATGAAAAACTGTTTTTT.

The rearrangement joins TRBV9 to TRBJ2-6; no firm D call. CDR1 and CDR2 from the germline V gene are SGDLS and YYNGEE. V gave up 3 bases and J gave up 0 bases, with 10 bases separating them. The CDR3 runs to 16 residues. The CDR3 DNA sequence: TGTGCCAGCAGCGCCTATGCTCGCTCTGGGGCCAACGTCCTGACTTTC. The encoded protein is CASSAYARSGANVLTF.

This clone was observed a single time. The chain is built from TRBV28 and TRBJ1-2, with D unclear. The CDR3 runs to 11 residues. Germline loops: CDR1 MDHEN, CDR2 SYDVKM. Trimming shortened V by 3 bases and J by 3 bases, and 2 bases separated the two germline ends. In DNA, the CDR3 is TGTGCCAGCAGTTTCGACTATGGCTACACCTTC. Residues: CASSFDYGYTF.

The J gene is TRBJ2-1, the V gene TRBV5-1; 9 bases fit TRBD2. This CDR3 contains 16 residues. V lost 4 bases, J lost 2 bases, and 7 bases stayed unmatched. Germline V lookup: CDR1 SGHRS, CDR2 YFSETQ. The CDR3 reads CASSVNLAGTYNEQFF. CDR3 DNA: TGCGCCAGCAGCGTAAATCTAGCGGGGACCTACAATGAGCAGTTCTTC.

The chain combines TRBV18 with TRBJ2-2, with D uncertain. CDR1 and CDR2 from the germline V gene are KGHSH and LQKENI. V gave up 0 bases and J gave up 6 bases, with 8 bases separating them. The CDR3 consists of 14 residues. CDR3 in amino acids: CASSPPSLAGELFF. Here the CDR3 DNA reads TGTGCCAGCTCACCACCTAGCTTGGCCGGGGAGCTGTTTTTT.

This clone has more than one count but fewer than ten. The chain is built from TRBV10-1 and TRBJ2-1, with D maybe TRBD2 (5 bases). V was shortened by 4 bases and J by 6 bases, with 7 bases between the two germline ends. CDR1 is WNHNN, CDR2 SYGVQD, per germline (reference sequence). The CDR3 sequence is 12 residues long. The CDR3 DNA reads as TGCGCCAGCAGTGCGGGGTCCAATGAGCAGTTCTTC. Its protein is CASSAGSNEQFF.

The chain has TRBV7-3 and TRBJ2-3, with TRBD2 matching over 14 bases. V lost 5 bases, J lost 2 bases, and 9 bases stayed unmatched. The CDR3 length is 18 residues. Germline-derived CDR1 and CDR2 are SGHTA and FQGTGA. The chain's CDR3 is CASSRGLAGGFYTDTQYF. CDR3 DNA: TGTGCCAGCAGCCGTGGACTAGCGGGAGGATTTTACACAGATACGCAGTATTTT.

The chain links TRBV28 to TRBJ2-3, with 8 nucleotides matching TRBD2. J was trimmed by 7 bases and V by 6 bases; bases with no gene match: 9. There are 14 residues in the CDR3. Germline-derived CDR1 and CDR2 are MDHEN and SYDVKM. Here the CDR3 reads CASRSAGVVNTQYF. The CDR3 coding sequence is TGTGCCAGCAGGTCAGCGGGAGTGGTAAATACGCAGTATTTT.

This chain joins TRBV5-1 and TRBJ2-7; the match to TRBD1 covers 10 bases. V lost 3 bases to trimming and J lost 7 bases; unmatched junction nucleotides: 4. From germline, CDR1 is SGHRS and CDR2 YFSETQ. This CDR3 is 13 amino acids long. The CDR3 sequence: CASSWGQGQEQYF. CDR3 DNA sequence: TGCGCCAGCAGCTGGGGACAGGGGCAAGAGCAGTACTTC.

The chain is built from TRBV9 and TRBJ1-6, with 10 bases that match TRBD1. With 0 bases clipped from V and 8 bases from J, the junction kept 5 bases outside the gene matches. This CDR3 has 16 residues. CDR1 and CDR2 from the germline V gene are SGDLS and YYNGEE. The CDR3: CASSVAADRGDSPLHF. CDR3 DNA sequence: TGTGCCAGCAGCGTAGCTGCGGACAGGGGGGATTCACCCCTCCACTTT.

The gene calls are TRBV30 and TRBJ1-2; 8 positions match TRBD1. The V gene's germline CDR1 is GTSNPN and CDR2 SVGIG (reference sequence). The CDR3 length is 15 residues. The trim removed 1 base at V and 4 bases at J, leaving 8 bases unmatched. Here the CDR3 DNA reads TGTGCCTGGAGTGATGACAGGGGTGTCAGCTATGGCTACACCTTC. Translating gives CAWSDDRGVSYGYTF.

The chain uses TRBV6-5 and TRBJ1-6; TRBD1 agrees at 9 bases. Germline CDR1 is MNHEY and CDR2 is SVGAGI. V dropped 2 bases and J dropped 11; count of bases not matched to a gene: 10. The CDR3 extends over 16 amino acids. CDR3 residues: CASSYRWTGVATPLHF. Written as DNA, the CDR3 is TGTGCCAGCAGTTACCGCTGGACAGGGGTGGCGACACCCCTCCACTTT.

The genes are TRBV25-1 and TRBJ1-3; 7 nucleotides match TRBD1. There are 16 residues in the CDR3. With 3 bases clipped from V and 2 bases from J, the junction kept 7 bases outside the gene matches. Germline V gene sequence: CDR1 MGHDK, CDR2 SYGVNS. This chain's CDR3 is CASSDRRQGAGNTIYF. CDR3 nucleotides: TGTGCCAGCAGTGACCGAAGACAGGGTGCTGGAAACACCATATATTTT.

The rearrangement uses TRBV5-1 and TRBJ2-6; 8 bases are a match to TRBD2. The ends lost 0 bases at V and 4 bases at J; junction bases unmatched: 9. The germline V gene has CDR1 SGHRS and CDR2 YFSETQ. This CDR3 contains 18 residues. CDR3 nucleotide sequence: TGCGCCAGCAGCTTGGCGGGTATTCGGGGGGGAGGGGCCAACGTCCTGACTTTC. Its protein is CASSLAGIRGGGANVLTF.

V gene TRBV11-1 combines with J gene TRBJ2-3; a weak D match, TRBD2 (7 bases). The V gene's germline CDR1 is SGHAT and CDR2 FQDESV (reference sequence). The CDR3 loop spans 18 amino acids. Trimming left V 4 bases short and J 0 bases short, with 20 bases between. The CDR3 region has the DNA TGTGCCAGCAGCTCGCACCGCGGGGGCAGGACTAGCACAGATACGCAGTATTTT. It translates to CASSSHRGGRTSTDTQYF.

The gene calls are TRBV5-6 and TRBJ1-2; D is possibly TRBD1 (6 bases). Germline V lookup: CDR1 SGHDT, CDR2 YYEEEE. The CDR3 has 13 amino acids. The V gene lost 2 bases and the J gene lost 4 bases, with 9 bases spanning the gap. As DNA, the CDR3 is TGTGCCAGCAGCTTACAGGGTTCCTATGGCTACACCTTC. Its translation: CASSLQGSYGYTF.

This clone was recorded once. V and J are TRBV4-1 and TRBJ2-1; D possibly corresponds to TRBD2 (6 bases). V lost 0 bases, J lost 5 bases, and 17 bases lay in between. The CDR3 length is 17 residues. Germline-derived CDR1 and CDR2 are MGHRA and YSYEKL. The CDR3 sequence: CASSQDNLGLDHNEQFF. CDR3 DNA: TGCGCCAGCAGCCAAGATAACCTGGGACTTGACCACAATGAGCAGTTCTTC.

The chain carries TRBV27 and TRBJ2-1; TRBD1 matches 8 bases. This CDR3 has 16 residues. J was trimmed by 8 bases and V by 5 bases; bases with no gene match: 14. Germline V gives CDR1 MNHEY, CDR2 SMNVEV (reference sequence). CDR3 region: CASSPNVGQGLDEQFF. CDR3 sequence (DNA): TGTGCCAGCAGTCCAAACGTCGGACAGGGTCTCGATGAGCAGTTCTTC.

This sequence joins TRBV7-6 and TRBJ1-6; 7 nucleotides align to TRBD1. With V trimmed by 5 bases and J by 9 bases, 4 bases remained unmatched. This CDR3 region has 13 residues. Germline values: CDR1 SGHVS, CDR2 FNYEAQ. The CDR3 sequence is CASSNDRVSPLHF. CDR3 DNA: TGTGCCAGCAGCAACGACAGGGTTTCACCCCTCCACTTT.

V and J are TRBV10-2 and TRBJ2-7; D remains ambiguous. This CDR3 comprises 13 residues. Germline CDR1 is WSHSY and CDR2 is SAAADI. Trimming shortened V by 3 bases and J by 0 bases, and 6 bases separated the two germline ends. CDR3 DNA: TGCGCCAGCAGTGACCACAGCTCCTACGAGCAGTACTTC. Translated, it gives CASSDHSSYEQYF.

The CDR3 DNA follows: TGTGCCAGCAGCTTAGCGAAAGGAAGAGGTGATTCACCCCTCCACTTT. Protein: CASSLAKGRGDSPLHF. The gene calls are TRBV11-1 and TRBJ1-6; D unresolved. The CDR3 runs to 16 residues. V lost 0 bases, J lost 8 bases, and 14 bases lay in between. Germline values: CDR1 SGHAT, CDR2 FQDESV (reference sequence).

The gene calls are TRBV6-7 and TRBJ1-1, with D tentatively TRBD1 (6 bases). TRBV6-7 is an ORF for which the function is uncertain. With 0 bases removed from V and 6 bases from J, the gap between germline ends came to 14 bases. The CDR3 is 15 residues long. The DNA of the CDR3 is TGTGCCAGCAGTTACTCGATCGGCAGGGGACCTGAAGCTTTCTTT. Protein: CASSYSIGRGPEAFF.

The CDR3 DNA sequence: TGTGCCAGCAGCTTGGCTAGCGGACACGAGCAGTACTTC. Translated: CASSLASGHEQYF. The chain couples TRBV5-6 to TRBJ2-7, with 7 bases lining up with TRBD2. The V segment lost 0 bases and the J segment 5 bases; nucleotides outside the gene matches: 2. Germline CDR1 SGHDT, CDR2 YYEEEE. The CDR3 sequence is 13 residues long.

This chain uses TRBV6-6 with TRBJ2-3, with 10 bases lining up with TRBD2. The CDR3 runs 16 residues. J lost 8 bases, V lost 2 bases, and 10 bases had no gene match. CDR1 is MNHNY and CDR2 is SVGAGI in the germline V gene (reference sequence). The CDR3 bases are TGTGCCAGCAGTTACCCTCTAGCGGGGGCCTCGGGTACGCAGTATTTT. Translated: CASSYPLAGASGTQYF.